The T cell receptor beta chain described here comes from a study of blood T cells in healthy people across ages. Overall study findings and caveats: Both naive CD4+ cell counts and diversity were greater in long-lived donors than in aged donors. Calculation of diversity from one million T cells yielded estimates considered to be underestimates.

At least 7 million PBMCs were isolated per sample. Primed by a sample-barcoded 5' primer and a J-beta primer mix, a second PCR proceeded for roughly 6 to 12 cycles. Researchers report that a template-switch adaptor with 12 random nucleotides tagged each cDNA molecule. TCRdb reprocessed the 5' RACE reads with MiXCR, giving one entry per CDR3 protein. The sample shows around 1.5 million distinct CDR3 sequences, approximately 38% of them seen only once. The table lists this clonotype with a few counts. Its antigen is still unknown. CDR3 length equals 18 residues. The V segment lost 4 bases and the J segment 2 bases; nucleotides outside the gene matches: 12. Germline values: CDR1 SGHTA, CDR2 FQGNSA.

This TCR derives from a woman under 30 in good health. The sample taken for sequencing was blood. The rearrangement joins TRBV7-2 to TRBJ2-3; 10 positions match TRBD2. CDR3 bases: TGTGCCAGCAGCTCCCTAGCGGGGGCCAACCTCCCCACAGATACGCAGTATTTT. It specifies CASSSLAGANLPTDTQYF.